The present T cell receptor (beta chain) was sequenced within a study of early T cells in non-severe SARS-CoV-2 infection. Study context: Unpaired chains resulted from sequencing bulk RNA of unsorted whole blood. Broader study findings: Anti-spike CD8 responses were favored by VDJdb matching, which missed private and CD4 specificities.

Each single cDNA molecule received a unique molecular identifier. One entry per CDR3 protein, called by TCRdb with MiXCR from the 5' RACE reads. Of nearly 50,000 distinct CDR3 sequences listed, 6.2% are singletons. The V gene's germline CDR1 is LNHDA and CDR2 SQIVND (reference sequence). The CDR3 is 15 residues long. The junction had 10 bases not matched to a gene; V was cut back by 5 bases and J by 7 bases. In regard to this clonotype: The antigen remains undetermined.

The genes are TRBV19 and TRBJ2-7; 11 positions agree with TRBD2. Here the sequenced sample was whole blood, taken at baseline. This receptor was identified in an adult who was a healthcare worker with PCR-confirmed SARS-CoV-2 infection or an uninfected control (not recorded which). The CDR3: CASSGGTSGRGEQYF. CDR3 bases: TGTGCCAGTAGTGGTGGGACTAGCGGTCGAGGGGAGCAGTACTTC. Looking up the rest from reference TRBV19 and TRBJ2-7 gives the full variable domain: DGGITQSPKYLFRKEGQNVTLSCEQNLNHDAMYWYRQDPGQGLRLIYYSQIVNDFQKGDIAEGYSVSREKKESFPLTVTSAQKNPTAFYLCASSGGTSGRGEQYFGPGTRLTVT.